Below are 23 T cell receptor beta chains sequenced from a single sample in a study of blood T cells in healthy people across ages. Combining a sample-barcoded 5' primer with a J-beta primer mix, a second PCR ran for roughly 6 to 11 cycles. MiXCR, applied by TCRdb to the 5' RACE reads, yields one record per CDR3 protein. The sample has some 1 million distinct CDR3 sequences, 35% to 55% seen once. The sequencing input was blood. Every receptor here comes from a woman in her fifties or sixties in good health.

The rearrangement joins TRBV5-1 to TRBJ2-5; 7 bases are a match to TRBD2. With 3 bases clipped from V and 1 base from J, the junction kept 9 bases outside the gene matches. The CDR3 length is 16 residues. Germline V gene sequence: CDR1 SGHRS, CDR2 YFSETQ. The CDR3: CASSSSPLAVQETQYF. For the CDR3, the DNA is TGCGCCAGCAGCTCCTCCCCGCTAGCGGTCCAAGAGACCCAGTACTTC.

This chain connects TRBV7-2 to TRBJ1-2; unclear D gene. With 5 bases removed from V and 4 bases from J, the gap between germline ends came to 11 bases. The CDR3 is made up of 13 amino acids. Germline CDR1 reads SGHTA; CDR2 reads FQGNSA. This chain's CDR3 is CASSVTSGYGYTF. The CDR3 DNA reads TGTGCCAGCAGCGTCACCAGCGGCTATGGCTACACCTTC.

This clonotype was seen a few times. This chain links TRBV9 with TRBJ2-7; 8 positions agree with TRBD2. The length of the CDR3 is 15 residues. Germline values: CDR1 SGDLS, CDR2 YYNGEE. V shed 0 bases and J 5 bases; nucleotides not matched to a gene: 7. Here the CDR3 reads CASSVEPGGLNEQYF. The CDR3 nucleotides read TGTGCCAGCAGCGTAGAACCGGGAGGGCTCAACGAGCAGTACTTC. Full variable domain (outside the CDR3, taken from reference TRBV9 and TRBJ2-7): DSGVTQTPKHLITATGQRVTLRCSPRSGDLSVYWYQQSLDQGLQFLIQYYNGEERAKGNILERFSAQQFPDLHSELNLSSLELGDSALYFCASSVEPGGLNEQYFGPGTRLTVT.

This clonotype was recorded a few times. The chain couples TRBV15 to TRBJ2-1; possibly TRBD2 for D (5 bases). Trimming stripped 4 bases from V and 9 bases from J, with 10 bases between. Germline CDR1 is LNHNV and CDR2 is YYDKDF (reference sequence). The CDR3 is 12 residues long. The CDR3 DNA reads TGTGCCACCAGCAAACAAGAGGGTGAGCAGTTCTTC. Encoded protein: CATSKQEGEQFF.

This clonotype showed up many times. The V gene is TRBV20-1, the J gene TRBJ2-7, with D uncertain. CDR3 length: 12 residues. Trimming took 6 bases from V and 5 from J, leaving 14 bases between them. Germline-derived CDR1 and CDR2 are DFQATT and SNEGSKA (reference sequence). This chain's CDR3 is CSAVRPLDEQYF. As DNA, the CDR3 is TGCAGTGCCGTGAGACCCCTTGACGAGCAGTACTTC.

The V gene is TRBV28, the J gene TRBJ1-2; 9 nucleotides line up with TRBD1. Germline CDR1 is MDHEN and CDR2 is SYDVKM. CDR3 length: 16 amino acids. Unmatched junction bases numbered 10, after V lost 6 bases and J lost 2 bases. In DNA, the CDR3 is TGTGCCAGCAGGCTTACGGGACAGGGAGAAAACTATGGCTACACCTTC. Its protein product is CASRLTGQGENYGYTF.

The chain joins TRBV5-1 to TRBJ2-2; TRBD2 is a possible D gene (5 bases). The V and J ends lost 4 bases and 7 bases respectively, with 14 bases between them. The CDR3 extends over 14 amino acids. CDR1 is SGHRS and CDR2 is YFSETQ in the germline V gene. The CDR3 sequence: CASSPTASSGELFF. CDR3 coding DNA: TGCGCCAGCAGCCCTACGGCTAGCAGCGGGGAGCTGTTTTTT.

The genes are TRBV20-1 and TRBJ1-5; D gene uncertain. The V gene's germline CDR1 is DFQATT and CDR2 SNEGSKA (reference sequence). The CDR3 has 15 residues. Trimming left V 0 bases short and J 0 bases short, with 9 bases between. The CDR3 sequence is CSAREDQDSNQPQHF. CDR3 sequence (DNA): TGCAGTGCTAGAGAGGATCAAGATAGCAATCAGCCCCAGCATTTT.

CDR3 amino acids: CASSSSGLGTDTQYF. CDR3 nucleotide sequence: TGTGCCAGCAGCTCCTCAGGGTTAGGGACAGATACGCAGTATTTT. The chain combines TRBV7-2 with TRBJ2-3, with a possible D match to TRBD1 (5 bases). The CDR3 covers 15 residues. Germline V lookup: CDR1 SGHTA, CDR2 FQGNSA. V gave up 4 bases and J gave up 3 bases, with 14 bases separating them.

The CDR3 nucleotides are TGTGCCAGCAGTCATCACCGGGACCTAGTCTACGAGCAGTACTTC. This codes for CASSHHRDLVYEQYF. This rearrangement joins TRBV11-2 to TRBJ2-5; D possibly uses TRBD1 or TRBD2 (5 bases each). The J call could be wrong; TRBJ2-7 is a better fit for the DNA end. Germline V gene sequence: CDR1 SGHAT, CDR2 FQNNGV. CDR3 length: 15 amino acids.

This clonotype has just one count. The V and J genes are TRBV4-1 and TRBJ1-6; 12 bases match TRBD1. V was pared by 0 bases and J by 8 bases, with 5 bases of the junction left unmatched. The CDR3 contains 17 residues. Germline V CDR1 and CDR2: MGHRA, YSYEKL. CDR3 in amino acids: CASSQERDRGLDSPLHF. The CDR3 DNA follows: TGCGCCAGCAGCCAAGAGAGGGACAGGGGGCTGGATTCACCCCTCCACTTT.

The sample holds a few counts of this clonotype. DNA for the CDR3: TGCAGCGCCGCCGAGGTACAGGGGGCGTATCATGGCTACACCTTC. Amino acid sequence: CSAAEVQGAYHGYTF. J is TRBJ1-2 and V is TRBV29-1; 9 bases agree with TRBD1. The V gene's germline CDR1 is SQVTM and CDR2 ANQGSEA. The CDR3 extends over 15 amino acids. V shed 7 bases and J 6 bases; nucleotides not matched to a gene: 15.

The gene calls are TRBV6-1 and TRBJ2-7, with D perhaps TRBD2 (5 bases). CDR1 and CDR2 from the germline V gene are MNHNS and SASEGT. V lost 3 bases and J lost 0, with 12 bases in between. The CDR3 is made up of 15 amino acids. CDR3 residues: CASSEARVSSYEQYF. The CDR3 DNA reads as TGTGCCAGCAGTGAGGCGAGGGTCAGCTCCTACGAGCAGTACTTC.

This clonotype was recorded at least ten times. The rearrangement joins TRBV20-1 to TRBJ2-5; 10 bases fit TRBD2. V lost 0 bases, J lost 0 bases, and 10 bases stayed unmatched. This CDR3 is 18 amino acids long. Germline lookup yields CDR1 DFQATT and CDR2 SNEGSKA (reference sequence). DNA for the CDR3: TGCAGTGCTAGAGATCAGGAGAGCGGGGGGGCTTACCAAGAGACCCAGTACTTC. Translating it yields CSARDQESGGAYQETQYF.

This clonotype was seen only a few times. The chain carries TRBV4-1 and TRBJ2-7, with a possible D match to TRBD2 (6 bases). The CDR3 has 16 residues. The V gene's germline CDR1 is MGHRA and CDR2 YSYEKL. The V end was cut by 2 bases, the J end by 4 bases, with 18 bases between. The CDR3, as DNA: TGCGCCAGCAGCCAATCACCCGGGACTGGGGCTTACGAGCAGTACTTC. This gives the protein CASSQSPGTGAYEQYF.

This clonotype was found many times. The chain uses TRBV9 and TRBJ2-3, with 7 bases matching TRBD2. This CDR3 region has 15 residues. The J segment lost 0 bases and the V segment lost 4 bases, leaving 5 bases of the junction unmatched. CDR1 SGDLS and CDR2 YYNGEE come from the germline V gene. CDR3 DNA sequence: TGTGCCAGCAGCCGAAGCGGGGCTAGCACAGATACGCAGTATTTT. It encodes CASSRSGASTDTQYF.

The chain combines TRBV12-3 or TRBV12-4 with TRBJ2-3, with 10 bases that match TRBD2. This CDR3 is built from 15 residues. The junction had 6 bases not matched to a gene; V was cut back by 4 bases and J by 5 bases. The CDR3 loop reads CASSSAGGPEDTQYF. The CDR3 nucleotides read TGTGCCAGCAGTTCAGCGGGAGGGCCCGAAGATACGCAGTATTTT.

J is TRBJ2-2 and V is TRBV9; D unresolved. CDR1 is SGDLS and CDR2 is YYNGEE in the germline V gene. V was shortened by 0 bases and J by 6 bases, with 3 bases between the two germline ends. The CDR3 length is 12 residues. CDR3 sequence reads: CASSVASGELFF. The CDR3 DNA reads as TGTGCCAGCAGCGTAGCTTCCGGGGAGCTGTTTTTT.

This clonotype was seen ten or more times. The V and J genes are TRBV29-1 and TRBJ2-1; 13 positions match TRBD2. This CDR3 is built from 14 residues. Germline V lookup: CDR1 SQVTM, CDR2 ANQGSEA. V was pared by 0 bases and J by 7 bases, with 0 bases of the junction left unmatched. The CDR3: CSVEELAGGNEQFF. As DNA, the CDR3 is TGCAGCGTTGAAGAACTAGCGGGAGGGAATGAGCAGTTCTTC.

This chain connects TRBV12-3 or TRBV12-4 to TRBJ2-3; 9 nucleotides agree with TRBD2. This CDR3 is 15 amino acids long. J was trimmed by 6 bases and V by 9 bases; bases with no gene match: 13. CDR3 in DNA: TGTGCCAGTTCCGACTTAGCGGGAGCCGGGGATACGCAGTATTTT. It is translated as CASSDLAGAGDTQYF.

This clonotype was seen more than once but under ten times. The chain couples TRBV20-1 to TRBJ2-4; D might be TRBD2 (6 bases). The J call may be mistaken, given a closer DNA end match to TRBJ2-5. Germline assignment: CDR1 DFQATT and CDR2 SNEGSKA (reference sequence). There are 16 residues in the CDR3. The CDR3 region has the DNA TGCAGTGCTAGAGATCTCTTCGAGCAGGGAGGAGAGACCCAGTACTTC. Translation gives CSARDLFEQGGETQYF.

This chain joins TRBV29-1 and TRBJ2-5, with a possible D match to TRBD2 (5 bases). With 6 bases removed from V and 11 bases from J, the gap between germline ends came to 25 bases. This CDR3 is 14 amino acids long. Germline V CDR1 and CDR2: SQVTM, ANQGSEA. The DNA for the CDR3 is TGCAGCGTGGCCGGTCGGGCTAGCAGGAATGAGCAGTACTTC. It specifies CSVAGRASRNEQYF.

This clonotype has more than one count but fewer than ten. The rearrangement links TRBV4-1 to TRBJ2-1; D is perhaps TRBD1 (7 bases). CDR1 is MGHRA and CDR2 is YSYEKL in the germline V gene. CDR3 length: 11 amino acids. In DNA form, the CDR3 reads TGCGCATCAGGGGGAGGCGATGAGCAGTTCTTC. It translates to CASGGGDEQFF.